Listed below are T cell receptor beta chains from one sample, sequenced in a study of radiation and T cells in renal cell carcinoma. Here immunoSEQ multiplex PCR was the method, and the copy in TCRdb shows in-frame clones only, minus some. The table includes fewer than 80,000 clones, approximately 82% detected once. This material consisted of blood, taken from a patient whose treatment included radiotherapy and nephrectomy. The source of these receptors is a woman aged 60 to 75 with renal cell carcinoma. CDR3s include the opening cysteine and the closing phenylalanine or tryptophan. The order of the fields is clone size, D gene, J gene, V gene, CDR3 DNA, CDR3 protein. A D gene is named only where the DNA matches it firmly. Clone size is not always given. Where it is, it says once, few, many or a class for expanded clones.

.,.,TRBJ2-3,TRBV7-2,TGTGCCAGCAGCCATACAGATACGCAGTATTTT,CASSHTDTQYF
few,.,TRBJ2-7,TRBV7-9,TGTGCCAGCAGCTTAGATAGGACAGCCGAGCAGTACTTC,CASSLDRTAEQYF
.,.,TRBJ2-1,TRBV7-8,TGTGCCAGCAGCTTCACAGGGCATGAGCAGTTCTTC,CASSFTGHEQFF
.,.,TRBJ1-2,TRBV11-2,TGTGCCAGCAGCTTAGTACGCAGAATAGCCTATGGCTACACCTTC,CASSLVRRIAYGYTF
few,.,TRBJ1-1,TRBV19,TGTGCCAGTAGGGACAGTAAGAACACTGAAGCTTTCTTT,CASRDSKNTEAFF
.,.,TRBJ2-1,TRBV19,TGTGCCAGTAGACGGATTCCTCATGAGCAGTTCTTC,CASRRIPHEQFF
.,.,TRBJ2-7,TRBV4-2,TGTGCCAGCAGCCTATGGTACGGGGATCAATACGAGCAGTACTTC,CASSLWYGDQYEQYF
.,.,TRBJ2-3,TRBV11-1,TGTGCCAGCAGCTTAAAGGGGCACACAGATACGCAGTATTTT,CASSLKGHTDTQYF
.,.,TRBJ2-6,TRBV2,TGTGCCAGACGGGACGGTGGGTACTCTGGGGCCAACGTCCTGACTTTC,CARRDGGYSGANVLTF
once,.,TRBJ2-7,TRBV28,TGTGCCAGCAGTTCGCACATGGACAGCTACGATTCCTACGAGCAGTACTTC,CASSSHMDSYDSYEQYF
.,.,TRBJ1-1,TRBV7-6,TGTGCCAGCAGCGTATCCCGCGGGGGCTTAAACACTGAAGCTTTCTTT,CASSVSRGGLNTEAFF
.,.,TRBJ1-1,TRBV11-1,TGTGCCAGCAGCTTAGCGTTGGGCCGAGGGTACCCTGAAGCTTTCTTT,CASSLALGRGYPEAFF
.,.,TRBJ2-2,TRBV4-3,TGCGCCAGCAGTTTAGACAGATACACCGGGGAGCTGTTTTTT,CASSLDRYTGELFF
few,TRBD1,TRBJ1-6,TRBV7-9,TGTGCCAGCAGCCTGGACAGGGGAAATTCACCCCTCCACTTT,CASSLDRGNSPLHF
.,.,TRBJ2-5,TRBV14,TGTGCCAGCAGCATCTGGCTCCAAGAGACCCAGTACTTC,CASSIWLQETQYF
few,TRBD1,TRBJ2-7,TRBV7-6,TGTGCCAGCAGTCAATCCGGACAGGGGAGCGAGCAGTACTTC,CASSQSGQGSEQYF
.,TRBD1,TRBJ1-2,TRBV7-9,TGTGCCAGTCAGGGGGTATATGGCTACACCTTC,CASQGVYGYTF
.,.,TRBJ1-1,TRBV7-9,TGTGCCAGCAGCTTACCAGGTTGGAACACTGAAGCTTTCTTT,CASSLPGWNTEAFF
.,TRBD1,TRBJ1-1,TRBV5-1,TGCGCCAGCAGCGAAGGACAGGGAAGGGCTGAAGCTTTCTTT,CASSEGQGRAEAFF
.,TRBD2,TRBJ2-3,TRBV19,TGTGCCAGTAGTATCCTCGGCGGGAGGGGGACAGATACGCAGTATTTT,CASSILGGRGTDTQYF
.,TRBD1,TRBJ2-7,TRBV6-5,TGTGCCAGCAGCAGGGACAGGGCCTACGAGCAGTACTTC,CASSRDRAYEQYF
.,TRBD2,TRBJ2-7,TRBV10-3,TGTGCCATCAGTGAAATAGCGGGAGAAGGTAAAGGCGGGCAGTACTTC,CAISEIAGEGKGGQYF
.,TRBD1,TRBJ2-1,TRBV10-3,TGTGCCATCAGCACCTTGGGGACAGGGGGTATGAGCCACAATGAGCAGTTCTTC,CAISTLGTGGMSHNEQFF
.,TRBD2,TRBJ2-5,TRBV2,TGTGCCAGCGGTGGACTAGCGGGGGCGAGAGAGACCCAGTACTTC,CASGGLAGARETQYF